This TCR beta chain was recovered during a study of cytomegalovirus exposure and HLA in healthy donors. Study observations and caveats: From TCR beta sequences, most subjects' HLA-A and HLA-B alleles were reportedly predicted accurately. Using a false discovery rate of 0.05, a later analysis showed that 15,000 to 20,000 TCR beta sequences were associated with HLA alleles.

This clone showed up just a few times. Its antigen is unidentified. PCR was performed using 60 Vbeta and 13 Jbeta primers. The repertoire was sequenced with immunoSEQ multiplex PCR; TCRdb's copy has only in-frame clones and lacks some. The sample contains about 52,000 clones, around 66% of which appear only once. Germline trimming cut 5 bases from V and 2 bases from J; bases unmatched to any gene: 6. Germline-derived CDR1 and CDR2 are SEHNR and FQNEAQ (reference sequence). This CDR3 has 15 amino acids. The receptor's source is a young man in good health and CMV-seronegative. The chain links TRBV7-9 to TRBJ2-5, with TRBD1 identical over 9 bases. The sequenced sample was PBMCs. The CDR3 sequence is CASSPGTGRQETQYF. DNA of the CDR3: TGTGCCAGCAGCCCAGGGACAGGGCGACAAGAGACCCAGTACTTC.